This paragraph reports one T cell receptor (beta chain). What it recognizes is unknown. The record originates from a study of cytomegalovirus exposure and HLA in healthy donors. Study-level findings and limits: CMV serostatus was the sole immune exposure data available.

Vbeta (60) and Jbeta (13) primers were used in the PCR. As processed by the authors: Unique TCR beta chains numbered around 80 million in a later analysis, with around 10 million shared. Sequencing was performed with immunoSEQ multiplex PCR; in TCRdb, only in-frame clones are kept and a portion is missing. The DNA was the basis for D and trimming; V, J and clone size are from that table. The sample includes about 160,000 clones, about 80% of them seen just once. Per germline, CDR1 SGDLS and CDR2 YYNGEE. V dropped 0 bases and J dropped 7 bases, with 11 bases sitting between them. The CDR3 consists of 14 residues.

The TCR comes from a man aged 25 to 45 in good health and CMV-seronegative. This chain joins TRBV9 and TRBJ2-1; D may be TRBD1 (6 bases). Sample: PBMCs. The CDR3: CASSVAGTQNEQFF. Written as DNA, the CDR3 is TGTGCCAGCAGCGTAGCCGGGACACAAAATGAGCAGTTCTTC.